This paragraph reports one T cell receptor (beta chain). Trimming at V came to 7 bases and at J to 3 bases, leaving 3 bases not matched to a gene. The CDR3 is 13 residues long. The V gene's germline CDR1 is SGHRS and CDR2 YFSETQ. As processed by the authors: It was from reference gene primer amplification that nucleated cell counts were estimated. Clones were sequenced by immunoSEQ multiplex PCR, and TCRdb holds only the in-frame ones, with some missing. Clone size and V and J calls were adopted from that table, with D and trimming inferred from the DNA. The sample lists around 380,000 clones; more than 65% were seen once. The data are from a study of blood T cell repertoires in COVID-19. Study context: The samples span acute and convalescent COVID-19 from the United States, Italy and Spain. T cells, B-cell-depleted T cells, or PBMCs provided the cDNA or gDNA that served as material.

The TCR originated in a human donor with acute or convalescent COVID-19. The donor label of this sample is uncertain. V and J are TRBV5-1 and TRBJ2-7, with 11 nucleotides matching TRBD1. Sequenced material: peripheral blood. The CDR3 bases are TGCGCCAGCGGCGGGACAGGGGGCTACGAGCAGTACTTC. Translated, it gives CASGGTGGYEQYF.